A single sample gave rise to the 14 T cell receptor beta chains below, sequenced in a study of radiation and T cells in renal cell carcinoma. Clones were sequenced by immunoSEQ multiplex PCR, and TCRdb holds only the in-frame ones, with some missing. This sample carries more than 95,000 clones, roughly four fifths of them seen once, and the ten largest clones take 5.8%. The time point denotes: blood 2 weeks post-SBRT. The treatment was: 15 Gy SBRT to primary tumor, nephrectomy 4 weeks later. The source was blood, collected from a patient whose treatment included radiotherapy and nephrectomy. Receptors were obtained from a man in his fifties or sixties with renal cell carcinoma.

This chain uses TRBV30 with TRBJ1-2, with D maybe TRBD1 (6 bases). Germline V gene sequence: CDR1 GTSNPN, CDR2 SVGIG (reference sequence). V shed 3 bases and J shed 2 bases, with 22 bases lying between them. The length of the CDR3 is 17 residues. The CDR3 DNA reads as TGTGCCTGGAGCAAGGGGGGAATAGGGATTACGAACTATGGCTACACCTTC. The encoded protein is CAWSKGGIGITNYGYTF.

The rearrangement links TRBV9 to TRBJ2-3; 9 bases line up with TRBD2. The CDR3 is 15 residues long. V shed 0 bases, J shed 7 bases, and the junction held 6 bases outside the gene matches. Germline assignment: CDR1 SGDLS and CDR2 YYNGEE. In DNA, the CDR3 is TGTGCCAGCAGCGTAGGAGTAGCGGGGGTAAATACGCAGTATTTT. The encoded protein is CASSVGVAGVNTQYF.

The chain recombines TRBV27 with TRBJ2-4; D gene ambiguous. V dropped 5 bases and J dropped 9 bases, with 11 bases sitting between them. This CDR3 has 12 amino acids. Germline V gene lookup returns CDR1 MNHEY and CDR2 SMNVEV (reference sequence). CDR3 in DNA: TGTGCCAGCAGTCCCAATACGGGCATTCAGTACTTC. Its translation is CASSPNTGIQYF.

The V gene is TRBV30, the J gene TRBJ2-3, with a possible D match to TRBD2 (7 bases). Germline V CDR1 and CDR2: GTSNPN, SVGIG (reference sequence). This CDR3 has 16 amino acids. The V end was cut by 5 bases, the J end by 3 bases, with 21 bases between. The CDR3 DNA is TGTGCCTGGGGGACCTGGGGGGGCGCCGTTACAGATACGCAGTATTTT. Amino acids: CAWGTWGGAVTDTQYF.

The chain has TRBV2 and TRBJ2-1; 7 nucleotides align to TRBD1. This CDR3 is 15 amino acids long. Germline V CDR1 and CDR2: SNHLY, FYNNEI. V lost 9 bases to trimming and J lost 4 bases; unmatched junction nucleotides: 12. The CDR3 nucleotides are TGTGCCAGGGAAGTAACAGGGGTCGGGTACAATGAGCAGTTCTTC. Translating gives CAREVTGVGYNEQFF. Variable domain in full (rest from reference TRBV2 and TRBJ2-1): EPEVTQTPSHQVTQMGQEVILRCVPISNHLYFYWYRQILGQKVEFLVSFYNNEISEKSEIFDDQFSVERPDGSNFTLKIRSTKLEDSAMYFCAREVTGVGYNEQFFGPGTRLTVL.

J is TRBJ1-2 and V is TRBV5-1; TRBD1 matches at 8 bases. V lost 2 bases, J lost 4 bases, and 7 bases stayed unmatched. The CDR3 is 15 residues long. From germline, CDR1 is SGHRS and CDR2 YFSETQ. The CDR3 spells CASSFGQGAFYGYTF. CDR3 bases: TGCGCCAGCAGCTTCGGACAGGGCGCTTTCTATGGCTACACCTTC.

V gene TRBV7-9 combines with J gene TRBJ1-1, with D unclear. This CDR3 region has 15 residues. Germline-derived CDR1 and CDR2 are SEHNR and FQNEAQ (reference sequence). Trimming removed 1 base at V and 7 bases at J, with 16 bases between. This chain's CDR3 is CASSLVGGRQREAFF. The CDR3 DNA sequence: TGTGCCAGCAGCTTAGTCGGAGGGAGACAACGTGAAGCTTTCTTT. Based on the CDR3 plus reference TRBV7-9 and TRBJ1-1, the full variable domain is DTGVSQNPRHKITKRGQNVTFRCDPISEHNRLYWYRQTLGQGPEFLTYFQNEAQLEKSRLLSDRFSAERPKGSFSTLEIQRTEQGDSAMYLCASSLVGGRQREAFFGQGTRLTVV.

This chain joins TRBV5-1 and TRBJ1-4; D call uncertain. V was clipped by 4 bases and J by 7 bases, with 17 bases between them. Germline CDR1 SGHRS, CDR2 YFSETQ. CDR3 size: 15 residues. As DNA, the CDR3 is TGCGCCAGCAGCGACCGACGGGCTAGCGGTGAAAAACTGTTTTTT. Translation gives CASSDRRASGEKLFF.

This chain uses TRBV2 with TRBJ2-1; tentative D call: TRBD2 (6 bases). CDR3 length: 12 amino acids. Trimming took 7 bases from V and 8 from J, leaving 12 bases between them. Germline V lookup: CDR1 SNHLY, CDR2 FYNNEI. CDR3 sequence: CASTFTGDEQFF. CDR3 bases: TGTGCCAGCACTTTCACGGGGGATGAGCAGTTCTTC.

V usage is TRBV30 and J usage is TRBJ2-1; possibly TRBD1 for D (6 bases). The CDR3 is 12 amino acids. Trimming took 3 bases from V and 12 from J, leaving 15 bases between them. Looked up from germline, CDR1 is GTSNPN and CDR2 is SVGIG (reference sequence). The DNA for the CDR3 is TGTGCCTGGAGCGGAGCAGGGGAAGGGCAGTTCTTC. Translating it yields CAWSGAGEGQFF. The whole variable domain, filled in from reference TRBV30 and TRBJ2-1, reads SQTIHQWPATLVQPVGSPLSLECTVEGTSNPNLYWYRQAAGRGLQLLFYSVGIGQISSEVPQNLSASRPQDRQFILSSKKLLLSDSGFYLCAWSGAGEGQFFGPGTRLTVL.

This clone came up once. V gene TRBV7-9 combines with J gene TRBJ1-2, with D unclear. Trimming took off 5 bases at V and 2 bases at J, with 9 bases between the two ends. CDR1 is SEHNR, CDR2 FQNEAQ, per germline (reference sequence). The CDR3 is made up of 13 amino acids. The CDR3 coding sequence is TGTGCCAGCAGCCCCGGACGGAACTATGGCTACACCTTC. Protein: CASSPGRNYGYTF.

This clone appeared a single time. The rearrangement uses TRBV2 and TRBJ2-7; 7 nucleotides agree with TRBD1. V gave up 4 bases and J gave up 10 bases; unmatched junction bases: 10. CDR1 is SNHLY and CDR2 is FYNNEI in the germline V gene. CDR3 size: 13 residues. The DNA for the CDR3 is TGTGCCAGCAGTGCCCAGAGGGACAGTTCACAGTACTTC. This encodes CASSAQRDSSQYF. The full variable domain, completed using reference TRBV2 and TRBJ2-7, is EPEVTQTPSHQVTQMGQEVILRCVPISNHLYFYWYRQILGQKVEFLVSFYNNEISEKSEIFDDQFSVERPDGSNFTLKIRSTKLEDSAMYFCASSAQRDSSQYFGPGTRLTVT.

V usage is TRBV28 and J usage is TRBJ2-7, with D possibly called TRBD1 or TRBD2 (5 bases each). Between the trimmed V and J ends, which lost 8 bases and 2 bases, there was a span of 10 bases. The germline V gene encodes CDR1 MDHEN and CDR2 SYDVKM. The CDR3 sequence is 12 residues long. CDR3 DNA sequence: TGTGCCAGCGGGACGCACACCTACGAGCAGTACTTC. Protein product: CASGTHTYEQYF.

The rearrangement links TRBV15 to TRBJ2-1; D ambiguous. V was trimmed by 0 bases and J by 8 bases, leaving 14 bases between them. Germline V gene lookup returns CDR1 LNHNV and CDR2 YYDKDF (reference sequence). This CDR3 comprises 15 residues. CDR3 sequence (DNA): TGTGCCACCAGCAGAGAGGGCCGAGACGTGGATGAGCAGTTCTTC. Its translation: CATSREGRDVDEQFF.